A single sample gave rise to the 19 T cell receptor beta chains below, sequenced in a study of blood T cell repertoires in COVID-19. Sequencing was performed with immunoSEQ multiplex PCR; in TCRdb, only in-frame clones are kept and a portion is missing. The data contain 250,000 to 350,000 clones, roughly 86% of them seen just once; the ten biggest clones take up about 1.9%. Sequences were obtained from peripheral blood. The source is a woman in her thirties who had recovered from COVID-19.

J is TRBJ2-3 and V is TRBV7-9; D is possibly TRBD1 (7 bases). The V and J ends lost 4 bases and 8 bases respectively, with 10 bases between them. Germline-derived CDR1 and CDR2 are SEHNR and FQNEAQ (reference sequence). The CDR3 has 12 residues. CDR3 DNA: TGTGCCAGCAGCTCGCAGGGGGGTACGCAGTATTTT. It specifies CASSSQGGTQYF.

The chain combines TRBV7-8 with TRBJ2-7; 8 bases are a match to TRBD1. Losses at the gene ends were 5 bases for V and 5 bases for J; bases not matched to a gene: 8. Germline CDR1 SGHVS, CDR2 FQNEAQ. The length of the CDR3 is 14 residues. In DNA form, the CDR3 reads TGTGCCAGCAGCATTCGGACAGGGCCGGACGAGCAGTACTTC. Translating it yields CASSIRTGPDEQYF. Full variable domain (missing parts from reference TRBV7-8 and TRBJ2-7): GAGVSQSPRYKVAKRGQDVALRCDPISGHVSLFWYQQALGQGPEFLTYFQNEAQLDKSGLPSDRFFAERPEGSVSTLKIQRTQQEDSAVYLCASSIRTGPDEQYFGPGTRLTVT.

The chain carries TRBV7-2 and TRBJ2-3, with a weak D call TRBD2 (5 bases). The germline V and J ends were trimmed by 1 base and 0 bases, with 8 bases remaining between them. Germline V gives CDR1 SGHTA, CDR2 FQGNSA. The CDR3 spans 15 residues. DNA of the CDR3: TGTGCCAGCAGCTTAGATCGGGATAGCACAGATACGCAGTATTTT. This codes for CASSLDRDSTDTQYF.

The V and J genes are TRBV5-8 and TRBJ2-1, with a possible D match to TRBD1 (6 bases). Looked up from germline, CDR1 is SGHTS and CDR2 is YDEGEE. V lost 4 bases to trimming and J lost 7 bases, with 15 bases between them. This CDR3 region has 14 residues. The CDR3 nucleotides read TGTGCCAGCAGCCCACAGGGCAGGGAGAATGAGCAGTTCTTC. As protein: CASSPQGRENEQFF.

The chain couples TRBV7-2 to TRBJ1-2; TRBD1 agrees at 7 bases. This CDR3 contains 13 residues. Germline CDR1 and CDR2: SGHTA and FQGNSA. With V trimmed by 5 bases and J by 5 bases, 5 bases remained unmatched. CDR3 residues: CASSTDRYYGYTF. CDR3 coding DNA: TGTGCCAGCAGCACGGACAGGTATTATGGCTACACCTTC. The variable domain in full, completed from reference TRBV7-2 and TRBJ1-2, reads GAGVSQSPSNKVTEKGKDVELRCDPISGHTALYWYRQSLGQGLEFLIYFQGNSAPDKSGLPSDRFSAERTGGSVSTLTIQRTQQEDSAVYLCASSTDRYYGYTFGSGTRLTVV.

This chain links TRBV9 with TRBJ1-2; D is undetermined. This CDR3 comprises 12 residues. V was cut by 1 base and J by 4 bases, with 5 bases left in between. The germline V gene has CDR1 SGDLS and CDR2 YYNGEE. CDR3 sequence (DNA): TGTGCCAGCAGCGTACGGTTCTATGGCTACACCTTC. Its protein product is CASSVRFYGYTF.

This clone has just one count. This chain joins TRBV4-2 and TRBJ1-2, with a weak D call TRBD1 (5 bases). Germline loops: CDR1 LGHNA, CDR2 YNFKEQ. This CDR3 region has 11 residues. Trimming stripped 3 bases from V and 7 bases from J, with 6 bases between. The CDR3 is CASSHQGGYTF. The CDR3 DNA follows: TGTGCCAGCAGCCACCAGGGTGGCTACACCTTC.

This rearrangement joins TRBV19 to TRBJ1-5, with TRBD1 identical over 10 bases. This CDR3 spans 17 amino acids. Trimming at V came to 7 bases and at J to 3 bases, leaving 12 bases not matched to a gene. In germline, CDR1 is LNHDA, CDR2 SQIVND (reference sequence). The CDR3: CASTFRDRGGYNQPQHF. CDR3 DNA sequence: TGTGCCAGTACCTTCCGGGACAGGGGAGGGTACAATCAGCCCCAGCATTTT. Using reference TRBV19 and TRBJ1-5 for the parts outside the CDR3, the full variable domain is DGGITQSPKYLFRKEGQNVTLSCEQNLNHDAMYWYRQDPGQGLRLIYYSQIVNDFQKGDIAEGYSVSREKKESFPLTVTSAQKNPTAFYLCASTFRDRGGYNQPQHFGDGTRLSIL.

The genes are TRBV6-5 and TRBJ1-2; the match to TRBD1 covers 9 bases. Unmatched junction bases numbered 5, after V lost 7 bases and J lost 8 bases. This CDR3 comprises 12 residues. Germline values: CDR1 MNHEY, CDR2 SVGAGI. The CDR3 DNA reads TGTGCCAGCACCCGACAGGGGGGGGGCTACACCTTC. Encoded protein: CASTRQGGGYTF.

CDR3 amino acids: CASTISGANVLTF. The CDR3 coding sequence is TGTGCCAGCACCATCTCTGGGGCCAACGTCCTGACTTTC. The chain couples TRBV28 to TRBJ2-6; no definite D call. This CDR3 is built from 13 residues. Germline loops: CDR1 MDHEN, CDR2 SYDVKM. V lost 7 bases and J 0 bases, leaving 4 bases between the germline ends.

The chain couples TRBV6-5 to TRBJ2-2; D gene unclear. V lost 5 bases and J 4 bases, leaving 8 bases between the germline ends. Per the germline V gene, CDR1 is MNHEY and CDR2 is SVGAGI. The CDR3 loop spans 13 amino acids. The CDR3 loop reads CASSPDSTGELFF. The CDR3 bases are TGTGCCAGCAGTCCTGACTCCACCGGGGAGCTGTTTTTT.

This chain uses TRBV5-1 with TRBJ2-3; the D gene is possibly TRBD2 (5 bases). From germline, CDR1 is SGHRS and CDR2 YFSETQ. V was shortened by 3 bases and J by 4 bases, with 12 bases between the two germline ends. This CDR3 spans 14 amino acids. The CDR3 spells CASSSAAGPDTQYF. Here the CDR3 DNA reads TGCGCCAGCAGCTCCGCGGCGGGCCCAGATACGCAGTATTTT.

This chain links TRBV10-2 with TRBJ1-6, with D possibly matching TRBD1 (5 bases). Deletions cut 3 bases from V and 7 bases from J, with 10 bases between. This CDR3 has 14 amino acids. Germline V gene data show CDR1 as WSHSY and CDR2 as SAAADI. As DNA, the CDR3 is TGCGCCAGCAGTGATACAGGTTTAAATTCACCCCTCCACTTT. Residues: CASSDTGLNSPLHF.

This clone was seen just once. V usage is TRBV7-2 and J usage is TRBJ1-4; 7 bases fit TRBD1. V lost 7 bases, J lost 8 bases, and 10 bases stayed unmatched. The CDR3 contains 14 residues. Germline CDR1 and CDR2: SGHTA and FQGNSA. The CDR3 DNA follows: TGTGCCAGCAAACGAGACAGGGTCGGGGAAAAACTGTTTTTT. Its protein product is CASKRDRVGEKLFF.

This sequence joins TRBV28 and TRBJ2-7; no clear D gene. Germline values: CDR1 MDHEN, CDR2 SYDVKM. The CDR3 contains 13 residues. Trimming took off 1 base at V and 5 bases at J, with 9 bases between the two ends. The CDR3 region has the DNA TGTGCCAGCAGTTTATCAGGTTACCACGAGCAGTACTTC. It yields the protein CASSLSGYHEQYF. The complete variable domain, with remaining parts taken from reference TRBV28 and TRBJ2-7, reads DVKVTQSSRYLVKRTGEKVFLECVQDMDHENMFWYRQDPGLGLRLIYFSYDVKMKEKGDIPEGYSVSREKKERFSLILESASTNQTSMYLCASSLSGYHEQYFGPGTRLTVT.

In its sample, this clone was seen once. V is TRBV5-6 and J is TRBJ2-3, with D maybe TRBD2 (6 bases). The CDR3 is made up of 17 amino acids. Germline loops: CDR1 SGHDT, CDR2 YYEEEE. V lost 1 base, J lost 4 bases, and 19 bases lay in between. The CDR3 sequence is CASSLRGWQEGADTQYF. In nucleotides, the CDR3 is TGTGCCAGCAGCTTGCGCGGTTGGCAGGAGGGCGCAGATACGCAGTATTTT.

The count of this clone is one. The chain recombines TRBV24-1 with TRBJ1-2; D perhaps matches TRBD1 (6 bases). V was clipped by 3 bases and J by 8 bases, with 15 bases between them. Germline-derived CDR1 and CDR2 are KGHDR and SFDVKD. The CDR3 extends over 14 amino acids. CDR3 sequence (DNA): TGTGCCACCAGTGATACGCGGACAGTGGAGGGCTACACCTTC. It codes for CATSDTRTVEGYTF.

This clone was recorded a few times. The V call is TRBV19, the J call TRBJ2-7, with 11 bases identical to TRBD1. The CDR3 sequence is 15 residues long. Per germline, CDR1 LNHDA and CDR2 SQIVND (reference sequence). Trimming at V came to 1 base and at J to 6 bases, leaving 5 bases not matched to a gene. In DNA, the CDR3 is TGTGCCAGTAGTATAGGCTGGACAGGGGGCTTCGAGCAGTACTTC. Translating gives CASSIGWTGGFEQYF.

The chain employs TRBV14 and TRBJ2-7; a possible D gene is TRBD1 (6 bases). Germline lookup yields CDR1 SGHDN and CDR2 FVKESK. Deletions cut 4 bases from V and 3 bases from J, with 10 bases between. This CDR3 is built from 13 residues. The CDR3 protein is CASSPGTNYEQYF. The DNA for the CDR3 is TGTGCCAGCAGCCCCGGGACAAACTACGAGCAGTACTTC.